This TCR beta chain is from a study of blood T cell repertoires in COVID-19. On the study more broadly: The origin of the acute and convalescent COVID-19 samples was the United States, Italy and Spain. PBMCs, B-cell-depleted T cells, or T cells provided the cDNA or gDNA that made up the material.

As originally analysed: Estimation of nucleated cell counts relied on the amplification of reference gene primers. Produced via immunoSEQ multiplex PCR; TCRdb's table is partial and in-frame only. Clone size and V and J calls were adopted from that table, with D and trimming inferred from the DNA. Among 200,000 or so clones listed, about 80% were seen once. This CDR3 contains 14 residues. Trimming took off 5 bases at V and 9 bases at J, with 17 bases between the two ends. Germline V gene sequence: CDR1 SSHAT, CDR2 FNYEAQ (reference sequence). The TCR comes from a human donor with acute or convalescent COVID-19. The donor label of this sample is uncertain. V usage is TRBV7-7 and J usage is TRBJ2-1, with D perhaps TRBD2 (6 bases). Sequenced material: peripheral blood. Written as DNA, the CDR3 is TGTGCCAGCAGCCCCTCCGTGACTAGGGGTGAGCAGTTCTTC. Its translation: CASSPSVTRGEQFF.